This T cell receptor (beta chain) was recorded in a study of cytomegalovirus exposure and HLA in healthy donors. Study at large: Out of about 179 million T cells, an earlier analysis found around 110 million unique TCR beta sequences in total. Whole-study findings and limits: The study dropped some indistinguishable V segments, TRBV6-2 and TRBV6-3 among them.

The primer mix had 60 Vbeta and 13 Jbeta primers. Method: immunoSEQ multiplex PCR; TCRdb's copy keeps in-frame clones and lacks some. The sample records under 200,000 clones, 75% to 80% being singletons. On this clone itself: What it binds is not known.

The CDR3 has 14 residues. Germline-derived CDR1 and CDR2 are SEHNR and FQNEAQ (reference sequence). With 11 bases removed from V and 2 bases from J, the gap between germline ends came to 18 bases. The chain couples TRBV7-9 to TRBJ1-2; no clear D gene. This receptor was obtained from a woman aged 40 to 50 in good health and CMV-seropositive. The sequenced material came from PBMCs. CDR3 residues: CAGLSHPSNYGYTF. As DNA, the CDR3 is TGTGCCGGCCTCTCTCACCCATCCAACTATGGCTACACCTTC.